These T cell receptor beta chains were read from a single sample in a study of cytomegalovirus exposure and HLA in healthy donors. Assay: immunoSEQ multiplex PCR; the TCRdb copy retains only in-frame clones and omits some. The profile shows around 140,000 clones, just under 85% of them singletons. Sequencing was carried out using PBMCs. These receptors were obtained from a woman in her 40s in good health and CMV-seronegative. CDR3s include the opening cysteine and the closing phenylalanine or tryptophan. Each record gives: D gene, clone size, J gene, V gene, CDR3 protein, CDR3 DNA. The D gene is left open where the match is weak. For some rows the clone size is stated as once, few or many, or as a class when expanded; others skip it.

D gene: TRBD1
clone size: NA
J gene: TRBJ1-5
V gene: TRBV10-1
CDR3 protein: CASSESYRGGGQPQHF
CDR3 DNA: TGCGCCAGCAGTGAGTCGTACAGGGGAGGCGGGCAGCCCCAGCATTTT

D gene: NA
clone size: NA
J gene: TRBJ1-1
V gene: TRBV7-9
CDR3 protein: CASSSQENTEAFF
CDR3 DNA: TGTGCCAGCAGCAGCCAAGAGAACACTGAAGCTTTCTTT

D gene: TRBD2
clone size: NA
J gene: TRBJ2-7
V gene: TRBV19
CDR3 protein: CASSTRGGAGVREQYF
CDR3 DNA: TGTGCCAGTAGTACCCGGGGCGGAGCGGGAGTACGCGAGCAGTACTTC

D gene: TRBD1
clone size: few
J gene: TRBJ1-4
V gene: TRBV6-1
CDR3 protein: CASTETGGREKLFF
CDR3 DNA: TGTGCCAGCACCGAGACAGGGGGCCGTGAAAAACTGTTTTTT

D gene: TRBD2
clone size: NA
J gene: TRBJ2-1
V gene: TRBV9
CDR3 protein: CASSAYSGRGSYNEQFF
CDR3 DNA: TGTGCCAGCAGCGCGTATAGCGGGAGGGGGTCCTACAATGAGCAGTTCTTC

D gene: TRBD1
clone size: NA
J gene: TRBJ1-2
V gene: TRBV27
CDR3 protein: CASSKRDSYGYTF
CDR3 DNA: TGTGCCAGCAGTAAACGGGACAGCTATGGCTACACCTTC

D gene: NA
clone size: NA
J gene: TRBJ2-6
V gene: TRBV28
CDR3 protein: CATRRRSGANVLTF
CDR3 DNA: TGTGCCACCCGGAGACGCTCTGGGGCCAACGTCCTGACTTTC

D gene: TRBD1
clone size: NA
J gene: TRBJ1-2
V gene: TRBV6-1
CDR3 protein: CASSESGQGRGYTF
CDR3 DNA: TGTGCCAGCAGTGAATCGGGACAGGGGCGAGGCTACACCTTC

D gene: NA
clone size: NA
J gene: TRBJ1-5
V gene: TRBV5-1
CDR3 protein: CASSPLGGDQPQHF
CDR3 DNA: TGCGCCAGCAGCCCCCTAGGGGGGGATCAGCCCCAGCATTTT

D gene: NA
clone size: NA
J gene: TRBJ1-5
V gene: TRBV28
CDR3 protein: CASSLSGISNQPQHF
CDR3 DNA: TGTGCCAGCAGTTTATCAGGTATTAGCAATCAGCCCCAGCATTTT

D gene: NA
clone size: NA
J gene: TRBJ2-5
V gene: TRBV15
CDR3 protein: CATSRGPATQETQYF
CDR3 DNA: TGTGCCACCAGCAGAGGCCCAGCGACTCAAGAGACCCAGTACTTC

D gene: NA
clone size: NA
J gene: TRBJ2-7
V gene: TRBV28
CDR3 protein: CASSLSGGAPYEQYF
CDR3 DNA: TGTGCCAGCAGTTTATCTGGGGGGGCTCCCTACGAGCAGTACTTC

D gene: NA
clone size: NA
J gene: TRBJ2-1
V gene: TRBV5-1
CDR3 protein: CASRPRAQGYDEQFF
CDR3 DNA: TGCGCCAGCAGGCCACGGGCCCAGGGTTACGATGAGCAGTTCTTC

D gene: NA
clone size: NA
J gene: TRBJ2-7
V gene: TRBV27
CDR3 protein: CASSSHSSYEQYF
CDR3 DNA: TGTGCCAGCAGCTCGCATAGCTCCTACGAGCAGTACTTC